This TCR beta chain came from a study of T cells after yellow fever vaccination. The germline V gene has CDR1 SGHRS and CDR2 YFSETQ. The CDR3 is 12 residues long. The ends were cut back, 2 bases at V and 6 bases at J, with 8 bases in the middle. Study-level findings and limits: Highly abundant clonotypes carried over from the bulk population could end up in FACS-sorted repertoires as contaminants. Once the booster was given, most primary-vaccination clones reappeared, at approximately 97% for CD4 and roughly 85% for CD8. A weaker secondary response peaked on day 5, the primary on day 15.

TCRdb re-called the 5' RACE reads through MiXCR, storing one row per CDR3 protein. The profile covers about 550,000 distinct CDR3 sequences, with about 19% appearing a single time and around an eighth taken by the ten largest. This clonotype was observed at least ten times. The antigen is not known. This receptor was taken from a man aged 25 to 45 who received the YFV17D yellow fever vaccine. This sequence joins TRBV5-1 and TRBJ1-2; TRBD1 is a possible D gene (6 bases). The sample was PBMCs, taken 15 days after the yellow fever booster vaccination. The CDR3 region has the DNA TGCGCCAGCAGCTTACCAGGGGATGGCTACACCTTC. It translates to CASSLPGDGYTF.